These 2 T cell receptor beta chains originate from one sample sequenced in a study of cytomegalovirus exposure and HLA in healthy donors. Use of 60 Vbeta and 13 Jbeta primers characterized the PCR. The repertoire was sequenced with immunoSEQ multiplex PCR; TCRdb's copy has only in-frame clones and lacks some. The sample carries around 39,000 clones, about 72% recorded once. What was sequenced was PBMCs. These receptors were collected from a man aged 25 to 40 in good health and CMV-seronegative.

This chain joins TRBV5-6 and TRBJ2-4; 9 bases agree with TRBD1. Germline lookup yields CDR1 SGHDT and CDR2 YYEEEE. V dropped 5 bases and J dropped 4; count of bases not matched to a gene: 4. This CDR3 is built from 14 residues. The CDR3 region is CASSNRGPKNIQYF. CDR3 sequence (DNA): TGTGCCAGCAGTAACAGGGGGCCAAAAAACATTCAGTACTTC.

V gene TRBV5-4 combines with J gene TRBJ1-2; TRBD1 matches at 10 bases. Trimming at V came to 4 bases and at J to 6 bases, leaving 3 bases not matched to a gene. CDR1 SGHNT and CDR2 YYREEE come from the germline V gene (reference sequence). The CDR3 loop spans 13 amino acids. The CDR3 is CASSLGTGDGYTF. Here the CDR3 DNA reads TGTGCCAGCAGCCTCGGGACAGGGGATGGCTACACCTTC.